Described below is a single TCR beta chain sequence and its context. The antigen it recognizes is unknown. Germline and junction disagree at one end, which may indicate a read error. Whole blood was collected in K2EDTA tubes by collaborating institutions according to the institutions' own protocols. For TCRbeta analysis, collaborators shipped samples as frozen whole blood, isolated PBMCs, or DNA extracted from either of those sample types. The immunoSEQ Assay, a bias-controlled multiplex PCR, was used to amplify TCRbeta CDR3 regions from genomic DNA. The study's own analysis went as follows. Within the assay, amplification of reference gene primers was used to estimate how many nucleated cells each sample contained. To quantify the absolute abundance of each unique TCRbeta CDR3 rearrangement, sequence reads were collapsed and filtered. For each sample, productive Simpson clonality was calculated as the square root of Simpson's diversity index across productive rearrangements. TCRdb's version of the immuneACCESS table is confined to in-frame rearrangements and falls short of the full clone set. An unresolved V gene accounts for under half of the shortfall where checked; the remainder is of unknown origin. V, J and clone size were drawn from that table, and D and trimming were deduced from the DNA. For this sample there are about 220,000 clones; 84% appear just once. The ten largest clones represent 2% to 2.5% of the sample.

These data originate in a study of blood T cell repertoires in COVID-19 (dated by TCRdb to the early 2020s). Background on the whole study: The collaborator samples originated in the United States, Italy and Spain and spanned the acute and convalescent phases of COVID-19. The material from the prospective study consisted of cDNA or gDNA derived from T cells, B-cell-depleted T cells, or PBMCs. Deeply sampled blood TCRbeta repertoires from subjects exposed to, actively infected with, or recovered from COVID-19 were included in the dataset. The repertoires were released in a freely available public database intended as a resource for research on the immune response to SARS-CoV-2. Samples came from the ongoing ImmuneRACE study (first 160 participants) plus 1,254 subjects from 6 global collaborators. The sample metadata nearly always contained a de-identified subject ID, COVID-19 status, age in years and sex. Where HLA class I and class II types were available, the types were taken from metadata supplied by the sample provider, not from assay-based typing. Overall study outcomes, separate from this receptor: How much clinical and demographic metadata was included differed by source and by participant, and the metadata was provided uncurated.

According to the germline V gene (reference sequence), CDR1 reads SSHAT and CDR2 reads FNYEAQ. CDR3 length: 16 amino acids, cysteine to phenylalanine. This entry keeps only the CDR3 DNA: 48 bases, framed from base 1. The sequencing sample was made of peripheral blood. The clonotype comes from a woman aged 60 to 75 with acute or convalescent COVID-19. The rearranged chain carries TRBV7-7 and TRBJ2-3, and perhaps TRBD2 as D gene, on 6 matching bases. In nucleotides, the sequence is TGTGCTAGCAGCTTAGGATGGGGGACTAGCACAGATACGCAGTATTTT. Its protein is CASSLGWGTSTDTQYF.